This TCR beta chain comes out of a study of human CD8 memory T cell subsets (dated by TCRdb to 2018 to 2021). Describing the broader study: TCRbeta repertoires of stem-like (TSTEM), progenitor exhausted-like (TPEX) and effector memory CD8+ T cell subsets were compared to assess their clonal relationships. Over 5 donors each provided TSTEM, TPEX and effector memory subsets, from which TCRbeta repertoires were obtained.

CCR7+ PD-1+ TIGIT+ early differentiated memory cells with dysfunctional, exhausted-like traits were defined as progenitor exhausted-like memory CD8+ T cells (TPEX). Density gradient separation was used to isolate peripheral blood mononuclear cells from healthy donor buffy coats. Negative magnetic separation using EasySep or MojoSort CD8+ T cell isolation kits was how the study enriched total CD8+ T cells. An RNeasy Mini Kit was used to extract total RNA from duplicate vials of around 150,000 sorted CD8+ T cells per subset. PBMCs were used either fresh or after being cryopreserved in fetal bovine serum containing 10% DMSO. Fluorescence-activated cell sorting on a FACSAria III was used to sort the CD8+ T cell subsets to purity. CDR1 and CDR2 were assigned from the germline V gene as MGHRA and YSYEKL. The CDR3 runs 17 amino acids, cysteine and phenylalanine included. No DNA was logged. The instrument was a NextSeq 550. A Human TCR Profiling Kit was used to prepare UMI-labeled 5' RACE TCRbeta libraries. Every TCRbeta library was prepared in parallel with an identical number of PCR cycles. The paper's processing steps were these. Between about 2,700 and 20,000 functional CDR3beta clonotypes were contained in each TCRbeta library. MIGEC 1.2.9 was used for UMI extraction and consensus assembly, with at least three reads per UMI being required. MiXCR 3.0.3 was used to extract in-frame CDR3beta repertoires. Each sample was downsampled to 42,000 randomly selected UMIs before diversity metrics were calculated in VDJtools 1.2.1. Repertoire overlap metrics D, R and F2 were calculated in VDJtools for the top 3,000 clones of each sample pair. Once TCRdb had reprocessed the reads, it stored one entry per CDR3 protein sequence and supplied no DNA. TCRdb, not the authors, supplied the V and J calls. The sample's records list fewer than 6,500 distinct CDR3 sequences. Of the sample, roughly 22% is held by the ten largest clones.

As to this clonotype: Its antigen is still unknown.

Overall results and qualifications from the work: Only TCRbeta chains were sequenced, and repertoire comparisons rested on five or six donors tested with paired t-tests and Bonferroni correction. Clonotypes were shared with effector memory cells by both stem-like subsets, but only minimal overlap was found between TSTEM and TPEX repertoires, suggesting distinct antigen spectra. Based on Chao1 estimates, TSTEM subsets appeared to have greater repertoire diversity than TPEX subsets, which could potentially reflect a broader range of specificities. Normalized Shannon-Wiener diversity was similarly high in the TSTEM and TPEX subsets, while the effector memory subsets were comparatively less diverse.

This sequence originates from a human donor in good health. Recombination linked TRBV4-1 to TRBJ2-3; TCRdb's assignment of TRBD2 cannot be checked, as there is no DNA. Material for sequencing was CD8+ T cells from PBMCs. The CDR3 loop reads CASSQDLGLAGADTQYF.